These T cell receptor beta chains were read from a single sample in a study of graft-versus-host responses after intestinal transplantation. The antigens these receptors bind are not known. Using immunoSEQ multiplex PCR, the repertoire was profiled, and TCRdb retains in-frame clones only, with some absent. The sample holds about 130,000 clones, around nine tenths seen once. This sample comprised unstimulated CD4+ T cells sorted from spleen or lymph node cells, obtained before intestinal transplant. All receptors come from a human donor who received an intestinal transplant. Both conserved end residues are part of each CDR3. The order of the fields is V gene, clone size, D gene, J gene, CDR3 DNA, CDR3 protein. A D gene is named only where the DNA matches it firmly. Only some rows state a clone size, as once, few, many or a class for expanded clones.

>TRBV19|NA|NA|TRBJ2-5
TGTGCCAGTAGTATGGAGAATAGCGGCCAAGGAGGGGAGACCCAGTACTTC
CASSMENSGQGGETQYF
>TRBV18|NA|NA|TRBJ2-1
TGTGCCAGCTCACCGGGGAATGAGCAGTTCTTC
CASSPGNEQFF
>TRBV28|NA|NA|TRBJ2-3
TGTGCCAGCCCTCCCTTTGGCAGGGCCCCAGATACGCAGTATTTT
CASPPFGRAPDTQYF
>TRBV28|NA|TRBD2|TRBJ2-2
TGTGCCAGCAGTTTATGGGGACTAGCAGGGTTGGCCGGGGAGCTGTTTTTT
CASSLWGLAGLAGELFF
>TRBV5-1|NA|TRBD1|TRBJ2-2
TGCGCCAGCAGCATGGGACAGGGGGCGAACACCGGGGAGCTGTTTTTT
CASSMGQGANTGELFF
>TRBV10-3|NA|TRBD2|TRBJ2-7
TGTGCCATCAGTGGGGGGGGGAGCTACGAGCAGTACTTC
CAISGGGSYEQYF
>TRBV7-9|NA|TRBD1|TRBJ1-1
TGTGCCAGCAGCCCCCGGACAGGGCCCATGAACACTGAAGCTTTCTTT
CASSPRTGPMNTEAFF
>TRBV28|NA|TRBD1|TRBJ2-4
TGTGCCAGCAGTCTCTGGGACAGCAAAAACATTCAGTACTTC
CASSLWDSKNIQYF
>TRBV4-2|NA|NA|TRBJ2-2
TGTGCCAGCAGCCAAGCGGGGGGCTACACCGGGGAGCTGTTTTTT
CASSQAGGYTGELFF
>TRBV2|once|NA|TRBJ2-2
TGTGCCAGCAGTGTCGAGGGAGCCGGGGAGCTGTTTTTT
CASSVEGAGELFF
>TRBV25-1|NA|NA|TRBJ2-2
TGTGCCAGCAGCGGCCTGAACACCGGGGAGCTGTTTTTT
CASSGLNTGELFF
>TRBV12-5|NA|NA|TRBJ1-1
TGTGCTGGTGGTTTGGTAGGGTTCGGGGGGCGACCCGAAGCTTTCTTT
CAGGLVGFGGRPEAFF
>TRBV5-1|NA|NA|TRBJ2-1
TGCGCCAGCAGCGCGAGGGGGAGATACAATGAGCAGTTCTTC
CASSARGRYNEQFF